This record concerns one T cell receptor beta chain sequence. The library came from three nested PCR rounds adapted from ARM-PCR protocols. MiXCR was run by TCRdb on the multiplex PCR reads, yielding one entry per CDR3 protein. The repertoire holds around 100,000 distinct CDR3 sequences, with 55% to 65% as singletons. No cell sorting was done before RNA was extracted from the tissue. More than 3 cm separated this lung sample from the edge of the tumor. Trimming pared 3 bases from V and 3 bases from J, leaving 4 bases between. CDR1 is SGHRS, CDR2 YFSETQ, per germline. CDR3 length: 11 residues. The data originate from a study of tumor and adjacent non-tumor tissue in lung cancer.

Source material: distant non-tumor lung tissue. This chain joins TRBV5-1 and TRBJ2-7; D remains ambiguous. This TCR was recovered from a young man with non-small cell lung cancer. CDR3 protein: CASSWGYEQYF. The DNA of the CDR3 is TGCGCCAGCAGCTGGGGCTACGAGCAGTACTTC.